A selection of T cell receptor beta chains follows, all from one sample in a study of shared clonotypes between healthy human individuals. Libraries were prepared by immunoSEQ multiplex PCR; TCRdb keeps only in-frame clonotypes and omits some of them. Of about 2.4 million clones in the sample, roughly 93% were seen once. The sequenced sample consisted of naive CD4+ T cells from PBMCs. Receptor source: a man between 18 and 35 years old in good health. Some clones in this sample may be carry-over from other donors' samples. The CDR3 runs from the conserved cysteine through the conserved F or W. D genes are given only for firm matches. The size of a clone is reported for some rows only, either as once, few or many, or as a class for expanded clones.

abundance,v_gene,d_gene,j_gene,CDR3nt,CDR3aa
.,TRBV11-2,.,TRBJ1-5,TGTGCCAGCAGCTCGCCTTGGGCCCCGAGCCAGCATTTT,CASSSPWAPSQHF
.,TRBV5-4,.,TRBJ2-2,TGTGCCAGCAGCTTAAGGCAGGGTAACACCGGGGAGCTGTTTTTT,CASSLRQGNTGELFF
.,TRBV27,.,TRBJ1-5,TGTGCCAGCAGTCCTGGACAGTTTGGTCAGCCCCAGCATTTT,CASSPGQFGQPQHF
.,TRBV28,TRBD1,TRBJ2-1,TGTGCCAGCAGTTCGCCGGGACAGGGTAAAGATGAGCAGTTCTTC,CASSSPGQGKDEQFF
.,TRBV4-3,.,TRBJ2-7,TGCGCCAGCAGCCAGGTCCCGGCTGATGGGGAGCAGTACTTC,CASSQVPADGEQYF
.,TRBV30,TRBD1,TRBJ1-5,TGTGCCTGGAGGGCAACCGACAGGGGGGACAATCAGCCCCAGCATTTT,CAWRATDRGDNQPQHF
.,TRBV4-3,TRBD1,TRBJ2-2,TGCGCCAGCAGCCAAGTTTTATCCGGGACAGCGAACACCGGGGAGCTGTTTTTT,CASSQVLSGTANTGELFF
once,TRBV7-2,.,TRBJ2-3,TGTGCCAGCAGCTTAGGCTTGGGGGAGACGCAGTATTTT,CASSLGLGETQYF
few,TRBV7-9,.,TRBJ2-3,TGTGCCAGCAGCTTAGGGGTTGGAGATACGCAGTATTTT,CASSLGVGDTQYF
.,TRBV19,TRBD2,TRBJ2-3,TGTGCCAGTAGTATTTTCGGGACTAGCGGGAGGATTGGCACAGATACGCAGTATTTT,CASSIFGTSGRIGTDTQYF
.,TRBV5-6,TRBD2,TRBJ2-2,TGTGCCAGCAGCTTCCGACTAGCGGGAGGTCGGACCGGGGAGCTGTTTTTT,CASSFRLAGGRTGELFF
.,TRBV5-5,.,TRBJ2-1,TGTGCCAGCAGCTTGGCCACAGGGAGGCAGTTCTTC,CASSLATGRQFF